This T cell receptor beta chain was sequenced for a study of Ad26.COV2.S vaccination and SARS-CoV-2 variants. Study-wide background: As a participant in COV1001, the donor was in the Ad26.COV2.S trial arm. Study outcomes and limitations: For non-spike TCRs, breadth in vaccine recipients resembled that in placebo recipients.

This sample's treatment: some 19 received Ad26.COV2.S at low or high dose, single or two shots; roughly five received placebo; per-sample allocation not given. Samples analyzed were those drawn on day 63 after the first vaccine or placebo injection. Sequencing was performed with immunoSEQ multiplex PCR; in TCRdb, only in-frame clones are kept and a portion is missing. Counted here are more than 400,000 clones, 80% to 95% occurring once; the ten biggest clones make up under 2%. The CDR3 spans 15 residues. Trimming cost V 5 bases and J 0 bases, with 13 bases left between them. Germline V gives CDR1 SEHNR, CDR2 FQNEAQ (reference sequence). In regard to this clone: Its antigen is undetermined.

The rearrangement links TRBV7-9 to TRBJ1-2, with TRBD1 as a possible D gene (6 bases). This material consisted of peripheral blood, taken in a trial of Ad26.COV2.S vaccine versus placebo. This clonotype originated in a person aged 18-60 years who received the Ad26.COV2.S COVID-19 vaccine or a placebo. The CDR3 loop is CASSRTDGTNYGYTF. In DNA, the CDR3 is TGTGCCAGCAGCAGGACAGACGGTACTAACTATGGCTACACCTTC.